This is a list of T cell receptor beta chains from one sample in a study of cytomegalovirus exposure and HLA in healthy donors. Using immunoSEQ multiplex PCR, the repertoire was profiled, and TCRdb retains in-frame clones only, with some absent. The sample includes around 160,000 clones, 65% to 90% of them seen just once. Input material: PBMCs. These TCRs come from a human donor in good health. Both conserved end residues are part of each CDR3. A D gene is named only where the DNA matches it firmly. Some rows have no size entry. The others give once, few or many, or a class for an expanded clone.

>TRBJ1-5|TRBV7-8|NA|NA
CASSSLGGGIGQPQHF
TGTGCCAGCAGCTCCCTGGGCGGGGGGATCGGTCAGCCCCAGCATTTT
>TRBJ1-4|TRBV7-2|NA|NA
CASSQSGAVREKLFF
TGTGCCAGCAGCCAAAGTGGGGCCGTCCGAGAAAAACTGTTTTTT
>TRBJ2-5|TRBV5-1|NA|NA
CASSFDYTSPYQETQYF
TGCGCCAGCAGCTTTGATTATACATCCCCTTACCAAGAGACCCAGTACTTC
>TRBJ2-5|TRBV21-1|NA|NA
CASSLQGSRQETQYF
TGTGCCAGCAGCCTACAGGGTTCTCGGCAAGAGACCCAGTACTTC
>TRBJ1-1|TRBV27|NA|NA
CASSPTGFTEAFF
TGTGCCAGCAGCCCTACAGGGTTCACTGAAGCTTTCTTT
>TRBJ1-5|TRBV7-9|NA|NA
CASSLSGALSNQPQHF
TGTGCCAGCAGCCTGTCAGGGGCCCTTAGCAATCAGCCCCAGCATTTT
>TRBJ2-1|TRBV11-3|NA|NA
CASSRSPPTSSYNEQFF
TGTGCCAGCAGCCGAAGCCCCCCGACTAGTTCCTACAATGAGCAGTTCTTC
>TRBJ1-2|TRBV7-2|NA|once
CASSLGRGYGYTF
TGTGCCAGCAGCTTAGGCAGGGGCTATGGCTACACCTTC
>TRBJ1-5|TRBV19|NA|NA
CASSNKGTYNQPQHF
TGTGCCAGTAGTAATAAGGGGACATATAATCAGCCCCAGCATTTT
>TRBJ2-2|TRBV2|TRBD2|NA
CASTGLAGGASTGELFF
TGTGCCAGCACAGGACTAGCGGGGGGAGCGAGCACCGGGGAGCTGTTTTTT
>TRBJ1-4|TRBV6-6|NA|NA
CASSYSGATNEKLFF
TGTGCCAGCAGTTACTCAGGGGCAACTAATGAAAAACTGTTTTTT
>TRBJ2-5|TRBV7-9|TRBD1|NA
CASSSTGAETQYF
TGTGCCAGCAGCTCCACAGGGGCCGAGACCCAGTACTTC
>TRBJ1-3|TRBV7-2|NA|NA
CASRANRGNVGNTIYF
TGTGCCAGCAGGGCCAATAGGGGGAACGTTGGAAACACCATATATTTT
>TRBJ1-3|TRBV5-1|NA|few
CASSSQSPSGGNTIYF
TGCGCCAGCAGCTCACAGTCCCCCTCGGGGGGAAACACCATATATTTT
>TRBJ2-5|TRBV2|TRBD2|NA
CASRGLAGYQETQYF
TGTGCCAGCAGGGGACTAGCGGGGTACCAAGAGACCCAGTACTTC
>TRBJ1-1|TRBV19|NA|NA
CASSPGSEDTEAFF
TGTGCCAGTAGCCCGGGGTCCGAGGACACTGAAGCTTTCTTT
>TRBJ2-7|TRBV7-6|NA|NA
CASSLERIQGPRAYEQYF
TGTGCCAGCAGCTTAGAACGGATACAGGGTCCTCGGGCCTACGAGCAGTACTTC
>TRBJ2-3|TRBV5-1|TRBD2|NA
CASSLGVAGGPDTQYF
TGCGCCAGCAGCTTGGGGGTGGCGGGGGGGCCAGATACGCAGTATTTT
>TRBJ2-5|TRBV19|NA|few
CASSTDRSETQYF
TGTGCCAGTAGTACAGACAGGTCCGAGACCCAGTACTTC
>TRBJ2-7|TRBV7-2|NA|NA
CASSLDPLRSYEQYF
TGTGCCAGCAGCTTAGATCCGCTAAGGAGCTACGAGCAGTACTTC
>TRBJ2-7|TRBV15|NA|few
CATSRDTVGYEQYF
TGTGCCACCAGCAGAGATACAGTCGGATACGAGCAGTACTTC
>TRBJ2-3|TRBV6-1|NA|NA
CASSDRAPTDTQYF
TGTGCCAGCAGTGACAGGGCCCCCACAGATACGCAGTATTTT
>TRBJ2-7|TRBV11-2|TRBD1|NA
CASSLERDRGSPEQYF
TGTGCCAGCAGCTTAGAAAGGGACAGGGGGTCTCCCGAGCAGTACTTC